The clone carrying this T cell receptor beta chain showed up just a few times. The antigen is undetermined. This entry belongs to a study of T-cell memory formation after mild COVID-19. General study points: Mainly in CM and EM were contracting CD4+ clones; CD8+ were in EMRA. Whether day 37 second-wave clones are SARS-CoV-2-specific was not confirmed. While clones contracting from day 15 to 85 were balanced between CD4 and CD8, later expanders leaned CD4+.

The TCR alpha and TCR beta cDNA libraries, bearing sample barcodes and UMIs, were generated by 5'RACE using constant-segment primers. Each CDR3 protein gets one entry after TCRdb re-called the 5' RACE reads with MiXCR. The sample lists about 360,000 distinct CDR3 sequences, 13% to 15% occurring once. The clonotype comes from a young man who had mild COVID-19 (a few samples of this study predate the infection). Cell type and time point are not known. The sequencing sample was made of PBMCs or a T cell subset sorted from them (not recorded which).

The CDR3 DNA is TGCGCCAGCAGCCAAGATCGGAGGGGCGGATACGAGCAGTACTTC. Its protein product is CASSQDRRGGYEQYF. The chain uses TRBV4-3 and TRBJ2-7; D perhaps matches TRBD2 (6 bases). With 0 bases removed from V and 4 bases from J, the gap between germline ends came to 13 bases. CDR1 is LGHNA and CDR2 is YSLEER in the germline V gene. The CDR3 runs to 15 residues.